Sequencing of this TCR beta chain was carried out in a study of cytomegalovirus exposure and HLA in healthy donors. Findings of the study overall: A missense variant in DCLRE1C was later tied to TCR beta V- and J-gene trimming. As a later analysis showed, several of the most significant clusters appeared to be linked to common viral pathogens. In presence/absence analyses, roughly uniform sequencing depth across donors was assumed. With high specificity and sensitivity, the classifier reportedly diagnosed cytomegalovirus status.

CDR3 size: 15 residues. J gave up 9 bases and V 5 bases, and 7 bases lay outside the gene matches. Germline CDR1 reads MNHNS; CDR2 reads SASEGT. The primer mix had 60 Vbeta and 13 Jbeta primers. The repertoire was sequenced with immunoSEQ multiplex PCR; TCRdb's copy has only in-frame clones and lacks some. This table holds 210,000 or so clones, approximately 82% found once. Comments on this clone: Antigen: not known.

The clonotype was recovered from a woman aged 50 to 60 in good health and CMV-seropositive. Material: PBMCs. The genes are TRBV6-1 and TRBJ1-6, with TRBD1 identical over 10 bases. The CDR3 region is CASSQWTGGVSPLHF. The CDR3, as DNA: TGTGCCAGCAGTCAGTGGACAGGGGGTGTTTCACCCCTCCACTTT.